These T cell receptor beta chains were read from a single sample in a study of T-cell reconstitution after alpha-beta-depleted transplantation in children. Each CDR3 protein gets one entry after TCRdb re-called the PCR reads with MiXCR. The sample records roughly 170,000 distinct CDR3 sequences, about 6.8% being singletons. This specimen was PBMCs from the stem cell graft donor, taken from the stem cell graft. The receptors here all came from a human donor who donated a stem cell graft to a child with Wiskott-Aldrich syndrome. The CDR3 runs from the conserved cysteine through the conserved F or W. A D gene is named only where the DNA matches it firmly.

CDR3 protein: CASIPAGTGVSEQYF
J gene: TRBJ2-7
V gene: TRBV6-1
D gene: TRBD1

CDR3 protein: CASSIRADTQYF
J gene: TRBJ2-3
V gene: TRBV12-3/TRBV12-4
D gene: .

CDR3 protein: CASSPTSSGKNIQYF
J gene: TRBJ2-4
V gene: TRBV6-5
D gene: .

CDR3 protein: CASSTGGSNQPQHF
J gene: TRBJ1-5
V gene: TRBV7-9
D gene: .

CDR3 protein: CSVEVRRGFYYGYTF
J gene: TRBJ1-2
V gene: TRBV29-1
D gene: TRBD1

CDR3 protein: CASSPPRGREQFF
J gene: TRBJ2-1
V gene: TRBV12-3/TRBV12-4
D gene: .

CDR3 protein: CASSGGPGGKEAFF
J gene: TRBJ1-1
V gene: TRBV10-2
D gene: TRBD1

CDR3 protein: CAVGQAYEQYF
J gene: TRBJ2-7
V gene: TRBV24-1
D gene: .

CDR3 protein: CASRPRDFQETQYF
J gene: TRBJ2-5
V gene: TRBV12-3/TRBV12-4
D gene: .

CDR3 protein: CASSQRPPSSGGAHNEQFF
J gene: TRBJ2-1
V gene: TRBV4-2
D gene: TRBD2

CDR3 protein: CASSLRGSPSPGANVLTF
J gene: TRBJ2-6
V gene: TRBV12-3/TRBV12-4
D gene: .

CDR3 protein: CASSHPSGDQETQYF
J gene: TRBJ2-5
V gene: TRBV6-5
D gene: .

CDR3 protein: CASSFRGGGADTQYF
J gene: TRBJ2-3
V gene: TRBV12-3/TRBV12-4
D gene: TRBD2

CDR3 protein: CSAPGGRGYTF
J gene: TRBJ1-2
V gene: TRBV20-1
D gene: .

CDR3 protein: CASSPDVVRYGYTF
J gene: TRBJ1-2
V gene: TRBV5-1
D gene: .

CDR3 protein: CASSPGSGNTIYF
J gene: TRBJ1-3
V gene: TRBV7-8
D gene: .

CDR3 protein: CASSLAGQSLAKNIQYF
J gene: TRBJ2-4
V gene: TRBV7-9
D gene: .

CDR3 protein: CASSLSRLSYNEQFF
J gene: TRBJ2-1
V gene: TRBV5-5
D gene: .

CDR3 protein: CASSPGQYNEQFF
J gene: TRBJ2-1
V gene: TRBV18
D gene: .

CDR3 protein: CAIRGGLDTEAFF
J gene: TRBJ1-1
V gene: TRBV10-3
D gene: .

CDR3 protein: CASSRGGQDNEQFF
J gene: TRBJ2-1
V gene: TRBV2
D gene: TRBD2

CDR3 protein: CASRTGSPRFGYTF
J gene: TRBJ1-2
V gene: TRBV5-6
D gene: .

CDR3 protein: CASRLIPGAPSYEQYF
J gene: TRBJ2-7
V gene: TRBV5-1
D gene: .

CDR3 protein: CASSRSSGTGISPLHF
J gene: TRBJ1-6
V gene: TRBV6-5
D gene: TRBD1

CDR3 protein: CASSPTPANYGYTF
J gene: TRBJ1-2
V gene: TRBV5-1
D gene: .

CDR3 protein: CASSLGGENRETYNEQFF
J gene: TRBJ2-1
V gene: TRBV12-3/TRBV12-4
D gene: .

CDR3 protein: CASSLEGGEEKLFF
J gene: TRBJ1-4
V gene: TRBV5-1
D gene: .

CDR3 protein: CASSLKGPSRYGYTF
J gene: TRBJ1-2
V gene: TRBV12-3/TRBV12-4
D gene: .